What follows describes a single TCR beta chain. This entry comes from a study of tissue T cells after allogeneic stem cell transplantation. Overall study: Graft-versus-host disease patients received grafts, four unmodified and three CD34-selected to deplete T cells. Samples with visible lymphocytes on H&E were prioritized for sequencing.

The assay was immunoSEQ multiplex PCR, and TCRdb's table has in-frame clones only and misses some. Of 500 to 750 clones listed, about 50% were seen once; the top ten hold approximately 30%. CDR1 SGHAT and CDR2 FQNNGV come from the germline V gene. The CDR3 extends over 12 amino acids. V lost 1 base, J lost 6 bases, and 4 bases lay in between. J is TRBJ2-4 and V is TRBV11-2; D unclear. The source was duodenal tissue, collected at autopsy. The receptor's source is a female patient aged 40-69 years with steroid-refractory graft-versus-host disease after an allogeneic stem cell transplant. Certain T cells may be donor cells from the graft. The CDR3 sequence: CASSLVGNIQYF. CDR3 in DNA: TGTGCCAGCAGCTTAGTAGGAAACATTCAGTACTTC.